These 6 T cell receptor delta chains share one sample of origin, sequenced in a study of γδ T cells in repeated Plasmodium falciparum infection. Bulk repertoires came from Vgamma9/Vdelta2+ or Vdelta2-negative gammadelta T cells flow-sorted from PBMC. TCRdb re-identified clones in the multiplex PCR reads via CATT. The table shows over 90,000 delta-chain clones, with 0.85% to 1% occurring only once. Sequencing was carried out using gamma-delta T cells from blood. All receptors come from a pool of human donors (malaria-infected and uninfected, not separated).

This clone is judged medium-sized (0.01 to 0.1%). The junction departs from the called germline gene at one end, perhaps through a read error. The V and J genes are TRDV1 and TRDJ1, with TRDD3 identical over 9 bases. The CDR3 extends over 20 amino acids. Germline CDR1 reads TSWWSYY; CDR2 reads QGS. In nucleotides, the CDR3 is TGTGCTCTTGGGGAAGACTTGAAGGGCTGGGGGATCTATCCCACCGGTAAACTCATCTTT. Protein sequence: CALGEDLKGWGIYPTGKLIF.

This clone was observed a few times. Given a far larger clone just one base away, this is likely a sequencing read error. Other DNA sequences in the same sample also yield this CDR3. This sequence joins TRDV1 and TRDJ1, with D possibly matching TRDD3 (6 bases). Germline matching of the DNA provided the J gene here, since TCRdb leaves it blank. CDR3 size: 17 residues. Germline-derived CDR1 and CDR2 are TSWWSYY and QGS. This CDR3 reads CALGELPSWGSPDKLIF. CDR3 DNA sequence: TGTGCTCTTGGGGAACTCCCGTCCTGGGGAAGTCCCGACAAACTCATCTTT.

Comments on this clone: For this DNA, TCRdb reports the protein of a much larger clone, which diverges at residue 5, most likely from a read error; the protein presented here is translated directly from the DNA. V usage is TRDV2 and J usage is TRDJ1; 9 bases line up with TRDD3. CDR1 and CDR2 (germline): GEAIGNYY, EKD. CDR3 size: 16 residues. Trimming took 3 bases from V and 4 from J; bases not matched to a gene: 11. The CDR3 reads CACDAGLGDTIDKLIF. The CDR3 DNA reads as TGTGCCTGTGACGCCGGACTGGGGGACACTATCGATAAACTCATCTTT.

Only a few counts were recorded for this clone. This likely reflects a read error, since a far larger clone is one base away. The sample carries other DNA sequences with the same CDR3. The J gene is TRDJ1, the V gene TRDV2, with D maybe TRDD3 (5 bases). V was pared by 1 base and J by 9 bases, with 17 bases between. This CDR3 contains 14 residues. CDR1 is GEAIGNYY and CDR2 is EKD in the germline V gene. CDR3 nucleotide sequence: TGTGCCTGTGACACAGTAATGTCGGGATCCGAACTCATCTTT. Amino acids: CACDTVMSGSELIF.

For this clone: The protein TCRdb gives is from a much larger clone and does not agree with this DNA's translation at residue 10, likely a read error; the protein shown here comes from the DNA. The chain links TRDV2 to TRDJ1; no firm D call. Assignment of the J gene here rests on matching the DNA to germline, because TCRdb gives none. The CDR3 totals 16 residues. Per germline, CDR1 GEAIGNYY and CDR2 EKD. V was cut by 6 bases and J by 0 bases, with 19 bases left in between. In DNA, the CDR3 is TGTGCCTGTCGCGATGCGGTGAGGGGTCACACCGATAAACTCATCTTT. Residues: CACRDAVRGHTDKLIF.

This clone was seen a few times. The protein TCRdb lists belongs to a much larger clone and differs from this DNA's translation at residue 19, which points to a read error; the protein shown is made from the DNA. The CDR3 sequence: CALGDCLPDRTNSYTDKLTF. CDR3 sequence (DNA): TGTGCTCTTGGGGACTGTCTTCCCGACCGGACTAACTCGTACACCGATAAACTCACCTTT. The V gene is TRDV1, but the J gene lacks a call; the D call of TRDD3 is as the table states it, not checked on the DNA. Germline V gene sequence: CDR1 TSWWSYY, CDR2 QGS. The CDR3 has 20 amino acids.